This T cell receptor beta chain was retrieved from a study of shared clonotypes between healthy human individuals. General study results and limits: Represented genetic and exposure-history diversity was restricted by having few donors.

A word on this clone: Its antigen is unidentified.

The naive CD8 population came from CD45RO-negative cells selected for CCR7, without terminally differentiated effector memory CD45RA+ cells. This table comes from immunoSEQ multiplex PCR, and its TCRdb copy is limited to in-frame clones, with some not included. The data hold roughly 2 million clones, with about 94% observed a single time. CDR1 is SGHVS, CDR2 FNYEAQ, per germline. Trimming stripped 1 base from V and 4 bases from J, with 7 bases between. CDR3 length equals 14 residues. The rearrangement joins TRBV7-6 to TRBJ2-2; D is unresolved. The origin of this receptor is a man younger than 35 in good health. Input material: naive CD8+ T cells sorted from blood. CDR3 in DNA: TGTGCCAGCAGCTTAGTTGTGAGCACCGGGGAGCTGTTTTTT. Its protein product is CASSLVVSTGELFF.